The rows below give T cell receptor beta chains drawn from one sample of a study of T cells in Graves' hyperthyroidism and ophthalmopathy. TCRdb re-analysed the multiplex PCR reads in MiXCR, keeping a single row per CDR3 protein. The sample contains roughly 300,000 distinct CDR3 sequences, 18% of which appear only once. Material for sequencing was blood. Every receptor here comes from a woman between 45 and 60 years old with Graves' hyperthyroidism. Each CDR3 is given with its conserved first and last residue. A D gene is named only where the DNA matches it firmly. The size of a clone is reported for some rows only, either as once, few or many, or as a class for expanded clones.

D gene: TRBD2
clone size: -
V gene: TRBV5-1
CDR3 length: 16
J gene: TRBJ2-2
CDR3 DNA: TGCGCCAGCAGCCCCAGGACTAGCGCGAACACCGGGGAGCTGTTTTTT
CDR3 protein: CASSPRTSANTGELFF

D gene: -
clone size: -
V gene: TRBV7-9
CDR3 length: 14
J gene: TRBJ2-7
CDR3 DNA: TGTGCCAGCAGCCGCGGGACTTCCTACAATGAGCAGTACTTC
CDR3 protein: CASSRGTSYNEQYF

D gene: -
clone size: -
V gene: TRBV28
CDR3 length: 15
J gene: TRBJ2-7
CDR3 DNA: TGTGCCAGCAGCCCGCGGGAATTCCCACGGGGCGAGCAGTACTTC
CDR3 protein: CASSPREFPRGEQYF

D gene: TRBD2
clone size: many
V gene: TRBV3-1
CDR3 length: 15
J gene: TRBJ2-7
CDR3 DNA: TGTGCCAGCAGCCAAGCCAGCGGGAAATTCTACGAGCAGTACTTC
CDR3 protein: CASSQASGKFYEQYF

D gene: -
clone size: many
V gene: TRBV28
CDR3 length: 16
J gene: TRBJ1-5
CDR3 DNA: TGTGCCAGCAGTTTGGTCGGGGGAATGAGCAATCAGCCCCAGCATTTT
CDR3 protein: CASSLVGGMSNQPQHF

D gene: -
clone size: -
V gene: TRBV7-9
CDR3 length: 13
J gene: TRBJ2-4
CDR3 DNA: TGTGCCAGCAGCTTGGAAGCATTGAACATTCAGTACTTC
CDR3 protein: CASSLEALNIQYF

D gene: TRBD2
clone size: many
V gene: TRBV11-1
CDR3 length: 15
J gene: TRBJ2-1
CDR3 DNA: TGTGCCAGCGCTCCTACTAGCGGGAGGATACGGGAGCAGTTCTTC
CDR3 protein: CASAPTSGRIREQFF

D gene: TRBD2
clone size: many
V gene: TRBV12-3/TRBV12-4
CDR3 length: 16
J gene: TRBJ2-2
CDR3 DNA: TGTGCCAGCAGTTTAGCCCTAGCGGGGATCACCGGGGAGCTGTTTTTT
CDR3 protein: CASSLALAGITGELFF

D gene: TRBD2
clone size: -
V gene: TRBV6-1
CDR3 length: 14
J gene: TRBJ2-1
CDR3 DNA: TGTGCCAGCAGTTTAACGCGGGGGGGGGGTGAGCAGTTCTTC
CDR3 protein: CASSLTRGGGEQFF

D gene: TRBD1
clone size: -
V gene: TRBV6-1
CDR3 length: 15
J gene: TRBJ1-5
CDR3 DNA: TGTGCCAGCAGTAGACAGGGGGCCGGCAATCAGCCCCAGCATTTT
CDR3 protein: CASSRQGAGNQPQHF

D gene: -
clone size: many
V gene: TRBV6-6
CDR3 length: 14
J gene: TRBJ2-7
CDR3 DNA: TGTGCCAGCAGTTACTCCCGGGGGCCCTACGAGCAGTACTTC
CDR3 protein: CASSYSRGPYEQYF

D gene: TRBD1
clone size: few
V gene: TRBV5-1
CDR3 length: 15
J gene: TRBJ2-2
CDR3 DNA: TGCGCCAGCAGCACGGGACAGGGAGACACCGGGGAGCTGTTTTTT
CDR3 protein: CASSTGQGDTGELFF

D gene: -
clone size: -
V gene: TRBV19
CDR3 length: 17
J gene: TRBJ2-1
CDR3 DNA: TGTGCCAGTAGTATGGCCCTAGCCAGGAGCTCCTACAATGAGCAGTTCTTC
CDR3 protein: CASSMALARSSYNEQFF

D gene: TRBD1
clone size: -
V gene: TRBV19
CDR3 length: 15
J gene: TRBJ2-2
CDR3 DNA: TGTGCCAGTAGTACGAGACAGGGGCCCACCGGGGAGCTGTTTTTT
CDR3 protein: CASSTRQGPTGELFF

D gene: -
clone size: few
V gene: TRBV5-1
CDR3 length: 14
J gene: TRBJ2-2
CDR3 DNA: TGCGCCAGCAGTCGGACTGAAAACACCGGGGAGCTGTTTTTT
CDR3 protein: CASSRTENTGELFF

D gene: -
clone size: many
V gene: TRBV20-1
CDR3 length: 14
J gene: TRBJ2-7
CDR3 DNA: TGCAGTGCTAGCGTTGTCTCCAACCCCTACGAGCAGTACTTC
CDR3 protein: CSASVVSNPYEQYF

D gene: -
clone size: few
V gene: TRBV12-3/TRBV12-4
CDR3 length: 12
J gene: TRBJ1-2
CDR3 DNA: TGTGCCAGCAGCCCCGGAGGACCTGGCTACACCTTC
CDR3 protein: CASSPGGPGYTF

D gene: -
clone size: -
V gene: TRBV30
CDR3 length: 15
J gene: TRBJ1-5
CDR3 DNA: TGTGCCTGGAGTGTAGGGGGGGGCCCGGGTCAGCCCCAGCATTTT
CDR3 protein: CAWSVGGGPGQPQHF

D gene: TRBD2
clone size: few
V gene: TRBV7-9
CDR3 length: 15
J gene: TRBJ2-5
CDR3 DNA: TGTGCCAGCAGCTTCTATAGCGGGGCCGAAGAGACCCAGTACTTC
CDR3 protein: CASSFYSGAEETQYF

D gene: TRBD1
clone size: few
V gene: TRBV24-1
CDR3 length: 18
J gene: TRBJ2-2
CDR3 DNA: TGTGCCACCAGTGATTCCGGGACAGGGGGCGCTTGGACCGGGGAGCTGTTTTTT
CDR3 protein: CATSDSGTGGAWTGELFF

D gene: -
clone size: few
V gene: TRBV5-1
CDR3 length: 14
J gene: TRBJ1-1
CDR3 DNA: TGCGCCAGCAGCTTAAGCGGGGGGCCCACTGAAGCTTTCTTT
CDR3 protein: CASSLSGGPTEAFF

D gene: -
clone size: few
V gene: TRBV5-8
CDR3 length: 16
J gene: TRBJ1-5
CDR3 DNA: TGTGCCAGCAGCTTGGGGGCCGGGACGGGGGGCTCGTCCCAGCATTTT
CDR3 protein: CASSLGAGTGGSSQHF

D gene: TRBD2
clone size: few
V gene: TRBV20-1
CDR3 length: 14
J gene: TRBJ2-5
CDR3 DNA: TGCAGTGCTCGCAGGACTAGCGGCTGGGAGACCCAGTACTTC
CDR3 protein: CSARRTSGWETQYF

D gene: -
clone size: few
V gene: TRBV6-1
CDR3 length: 15
J gene: TRBJ1-6
CDR3 DNA: TGTGCCAGCAGTGATAATTGGACTGGGAATTCACCCCTCCACTTT
CDR3 protein: CASSDNWTGNSPLHF

D gene: -
clone size: many
V gene: TRBV2
CDR3 length: 12
J gene: TRBJ1-1
CDR3 DNA: TGTGCCAGCAACGGGGTCGCACCTGAAGCTTTCTTT
CDR3 protein: CASNGVAPEAFF

D gene: -
clone size: -
V gene: TRBV18
CDR3 length: 18
J gene: TRBJ2-2
CDR3 DNA: TGTGCCAGCTCACCTATAACGGACTACCCCGAGCAGGGCGGGGAGCTGTTTTTT
CDR3 protein: CASSPITDYPEQGGELFF

D gene: -
clone size: -
V gene: TRBV20-1
CDR3 length: 16
J gene: TRBJ2-5
CDR3 DNA: TGCAGTGCCCTCGCCCGGAGCCGGTCCGACCAAGAGACCCAGTACTTC
CDR3 protein: CSALARSRSDQETQYF

D gene: -
clone size: -
V gene: TRBV12-3/TRBV12-4
CDR3 length: 15
J gene: TRBJ2-2
CDR3 DNA: TGTGCCAGCAGTCCCGGAGATAGCAACACCGGGGAGCTGTTTTTT
CDR3 protein: CASSPGDSNTGELFF

D gene: TRBD2
clone size: many
V gene: TRBV7-3
CDR3 length: 17
J gene: TRBJ2-1
CDR3 DNA: TGTGCCAGCAGCCAGATGGCCGGGACTAGCGGATCCAATGAGCAGTTCTTC
CDR3 protein: CASSQMAGTSGSNEQFF